This T cell receptor beta chain is drawn from a study of patients and donors after allogeneic stem cell transplantation. TCRdb re-called the RT-PCR reads with MiXCR, one entry per CDR3 protein. The sample consists of around 200,000 distinct CDR3 sequences, 35% to 45% of them appearing once. This CDR3 has 13 amino acids. Germline values: CDR1 MNHEY, CDR2 SVGAGI. The ends lost 8 bases at V and 1 base at J; junction bases unmatched: 2. The chain uses TRBV6-5 and TRBJ1-1, with 9 bases lining up with TRBD1. The receptor was isolated from a human donor who was either an allogeneic HSCT recipient or a stem cell or donor lymphocyte infusion donor (not recorded which). It is not recorded whose cells these are; they may come from a transplant donor. Sequenced input: blood, either unsorted or a sorted T cell fraction (not recorded which). The CDR3 region is CASGTGSNTEAFF. The CDR3 DNA follows: TGTGCCAGCGGGACAGGGTCGAACACTGAAGCTTTCTTT.